The present TCR beta chain was sequenced within a study of cytomegalovirus exposure and HLA in healthy donors. On the study more broadly: Earlier, 110 million or so unique TCR beta sequences were recovered from about 179 million T cells by an analysis. Among the roughly 400 donors who were genotyped, approximately 84% fell in the genetic ancestry cluster that is associated with self-reported Caucasian donors.

Losses at the gene ends were 6 bases for V and 4 bases for J; bases not matched to a gene: 8. CDR3 length: 14 residues. Per the germline V gene, CDR1 is MNHNS and CDR2 is SASEGT. This clone turned up a few times. The target antigen is unknown. This PCR relied on a set of 60 Vbeta primers and 13 Jbeta primers. Measured with immunoSEQ multiplex PCR; TCRdb has only the in-frame clones, and not every one. Of about 120,000 clones in the sample, about 72% are singletons; the top ten hold around 5%. Findings and caveats of the study: Reports showed the classifier diagnosing cytomegalovirus status with high specificity and sensitivity. Most TCR sequences proved rare, with some public TCRs found in many donors.

The gene calls are TRBV6-1 and TRBJ2-7; the match to TRBD1 covers 8 bases. The clonotype originates from a man aged 50-59 years in good health and CMV-seropositive. The sequenced sample consisted of PBMCs. The CDR3 is CASSATGDVYEQYF. CDR3 sequence (DNA): TGTGCCAGCAGCGCGACAGGGGATGTTTACGAGCAGTACTTC.